This TCR beta chain was sequenced for a study of T-cell reconstitution after alpha-beta-depleted transplantation in children. This clonotype was found a few times. Using unique molecular identifiers, the investigators prepared the TCRbeta library. Each CDR3 protein gets one entry after TCRdb re-called the PCR reads with MiXCR. The profile shows fewer than 700,000 distinct CDR3 sequences, approximately 13% of them singletons. Trimming left V 4 bases short and J 2 bases short, with 10 bases between. The germline gives CDR1 SGHTA, CDR2 FQGTGA. This CDR3 is built from 14 residues. The starting material was PBMCs, mostly from graft donor cells, obtained 360 days after TCRalphabeta/CD19-depleted stem cell transplant. The origin of this receptor is a male patient aged 10-17 years who had a stem cell transplant for acute myeloid leukemia, so the T cells may come from the graft donor. This chain links TRBV7-3 with TRBJ2-3; D not certain. The CDR3 here is CASSSNSYTDTQYF. CDR3 coding DNA: TGTGCCAGCAGCTCCAACTCATACACAGATACGCAGTATTTT.